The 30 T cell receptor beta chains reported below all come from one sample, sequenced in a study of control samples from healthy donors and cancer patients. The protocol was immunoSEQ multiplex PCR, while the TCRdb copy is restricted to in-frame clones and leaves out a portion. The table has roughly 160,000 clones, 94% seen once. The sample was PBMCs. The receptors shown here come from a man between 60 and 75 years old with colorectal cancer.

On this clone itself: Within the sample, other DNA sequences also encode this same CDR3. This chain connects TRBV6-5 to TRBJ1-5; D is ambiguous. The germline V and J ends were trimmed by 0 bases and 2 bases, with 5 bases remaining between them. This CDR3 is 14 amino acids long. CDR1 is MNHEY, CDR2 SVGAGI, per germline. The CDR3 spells CASSYSAGNQPQHF. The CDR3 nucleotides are TGTGCCAGCAGTTACTCGGCCGGCAATCAGCCCCAGCATTTT.

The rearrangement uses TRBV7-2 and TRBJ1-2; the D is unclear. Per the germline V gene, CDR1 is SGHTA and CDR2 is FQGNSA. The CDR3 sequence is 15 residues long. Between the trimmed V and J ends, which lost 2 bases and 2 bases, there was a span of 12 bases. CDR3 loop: CASSLFTADNYGYTF. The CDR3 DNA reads TGTGCCAGCAGCTTATTCACAGCAGACAACTATGGCTACACCTTC.

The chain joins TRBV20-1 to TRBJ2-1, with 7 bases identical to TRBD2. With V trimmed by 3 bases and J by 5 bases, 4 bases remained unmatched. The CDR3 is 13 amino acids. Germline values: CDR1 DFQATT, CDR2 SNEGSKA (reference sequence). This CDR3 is CSASRGVDNEQFF. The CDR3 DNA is TGCAGTGCTAGTCGGGGGGTTGACAATGAGCAGTTCTTC.

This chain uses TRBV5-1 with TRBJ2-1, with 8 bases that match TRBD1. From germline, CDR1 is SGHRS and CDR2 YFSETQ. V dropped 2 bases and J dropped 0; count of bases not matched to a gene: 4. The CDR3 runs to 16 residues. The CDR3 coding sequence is TGCGCCAGCAGCTTCGGACAGGGATACTCCTACAATGAGCAGTTCTTC. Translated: CASSFGQGYSYNEQFF.

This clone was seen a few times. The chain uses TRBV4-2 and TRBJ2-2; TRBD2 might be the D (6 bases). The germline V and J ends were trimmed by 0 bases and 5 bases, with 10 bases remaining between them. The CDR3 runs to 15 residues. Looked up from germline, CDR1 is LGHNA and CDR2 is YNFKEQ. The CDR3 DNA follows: TGTGCCAGCAGCCAAGAGGTTGGAGGGACCGGGGAGCTGTTTTTT. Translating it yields CASSQEVGGTGELFF.

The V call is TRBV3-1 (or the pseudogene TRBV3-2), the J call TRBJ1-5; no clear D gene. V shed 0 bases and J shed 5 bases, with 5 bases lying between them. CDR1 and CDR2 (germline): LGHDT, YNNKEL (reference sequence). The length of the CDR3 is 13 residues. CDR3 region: CASSQDPDQPQHF. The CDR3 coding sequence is TGTGCCAGCAGCCAAGATCCCGATCAGCCCCAGCATTTT.

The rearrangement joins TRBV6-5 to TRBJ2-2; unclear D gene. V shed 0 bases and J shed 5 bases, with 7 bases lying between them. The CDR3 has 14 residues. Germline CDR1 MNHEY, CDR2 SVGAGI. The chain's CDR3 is CASSYSFGTGELFF. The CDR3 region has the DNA TGTGCCAGCAGTTACTCGTTCGGGACCGGGGAGCTGTTTTTT.

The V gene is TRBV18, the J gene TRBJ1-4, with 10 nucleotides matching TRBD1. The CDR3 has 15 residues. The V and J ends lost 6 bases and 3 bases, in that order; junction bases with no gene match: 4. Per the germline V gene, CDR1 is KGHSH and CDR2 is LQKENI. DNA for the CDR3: TGTGCCAGCTCCCTTGGGACAGGGGCTAATGAAAAACTGTTTTTT. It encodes CASSLGTGANEKLFF.

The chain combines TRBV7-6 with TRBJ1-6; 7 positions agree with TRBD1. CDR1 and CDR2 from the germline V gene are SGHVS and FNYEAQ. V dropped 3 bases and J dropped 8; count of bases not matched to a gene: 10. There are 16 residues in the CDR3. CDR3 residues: CASSLRADRNHSPLHF. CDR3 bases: TGTGCCAGCAGCTTGCGGGCGGACAGGAACCATTCACCCCTCCACTTT.

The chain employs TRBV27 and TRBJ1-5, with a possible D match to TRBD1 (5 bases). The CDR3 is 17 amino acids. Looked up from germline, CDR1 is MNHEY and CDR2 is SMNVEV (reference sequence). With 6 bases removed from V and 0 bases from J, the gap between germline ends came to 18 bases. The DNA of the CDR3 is TGTGCCAGCAGCCGAAATCTGGGGGGGGGTAGCAATCAGCCCCAGCATTTT. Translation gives CASSRNLGGGSNQPQHF.

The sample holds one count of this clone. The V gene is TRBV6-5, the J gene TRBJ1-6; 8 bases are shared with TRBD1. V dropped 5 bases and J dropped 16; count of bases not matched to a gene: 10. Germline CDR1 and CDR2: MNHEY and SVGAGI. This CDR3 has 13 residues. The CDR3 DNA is TGTGCCAGCAGTACAAGACAGGGGAGGGTTCTCCACTTT. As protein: CASSTRQGRVLHF.

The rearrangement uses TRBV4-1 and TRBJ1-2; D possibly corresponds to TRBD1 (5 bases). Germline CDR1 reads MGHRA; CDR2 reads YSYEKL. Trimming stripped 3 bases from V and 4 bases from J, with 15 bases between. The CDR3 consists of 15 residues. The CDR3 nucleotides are TGCGCCAGCAGCCAGGGAATAGGGGCCATCTATGGCTACACCTTC. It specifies CASSQGIGAIYGYTF.

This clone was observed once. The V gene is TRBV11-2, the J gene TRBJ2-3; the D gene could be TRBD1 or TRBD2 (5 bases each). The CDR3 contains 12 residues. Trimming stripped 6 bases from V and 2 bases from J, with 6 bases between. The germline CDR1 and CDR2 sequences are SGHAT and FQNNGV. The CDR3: CASRGTTDTQYF. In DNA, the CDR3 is TGTGCCAGCAGAGGGACCACAGATACGCAGTATTTT.

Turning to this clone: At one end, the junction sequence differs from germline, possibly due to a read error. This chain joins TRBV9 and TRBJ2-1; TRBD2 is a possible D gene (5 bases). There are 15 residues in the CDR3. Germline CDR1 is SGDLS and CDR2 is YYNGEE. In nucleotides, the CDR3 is TGTGTCAGCAGCCCAGCCCCTTCCAGCGGCCATGAGCAGTTCTTC. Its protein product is CVSSPAPSSGHEQFF.

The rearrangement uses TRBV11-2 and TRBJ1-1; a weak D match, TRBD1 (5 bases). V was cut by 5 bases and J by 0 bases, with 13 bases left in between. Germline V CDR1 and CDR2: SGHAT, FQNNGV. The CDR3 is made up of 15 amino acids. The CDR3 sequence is CASSPRQSMNTEAFF. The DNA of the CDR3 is TGTGCCAGCAGCCCTCGACAGAGCATGAACACTGAAGCTTTCTTT.

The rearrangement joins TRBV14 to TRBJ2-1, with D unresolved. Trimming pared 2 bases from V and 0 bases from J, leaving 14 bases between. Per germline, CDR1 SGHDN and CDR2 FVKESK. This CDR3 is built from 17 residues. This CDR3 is CASSQLRTAVSYNEQFF. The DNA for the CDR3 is TGTGCCAGCAGCCAACTCCGGACCGCGGTCTCCTACAATGAGCAGTTCTTC.

The chain's CDR3 is CASSSLTGKETQYF. The CDR3 bases are TGTGCCAGCAGCTCTTTGACAGGAAAAGAGACCCAGTACTTC. The chain combines TRBV11-2 with TRBJ2-5, with D possibly TRBD1 on 6 matching bases. There are 14 residues in the CDR3. Trimming removed 4 bases at V and 3 bases at J, with 12 bases between. Germline V CDR1 and CDR2: SGHAT, FQNNGV.

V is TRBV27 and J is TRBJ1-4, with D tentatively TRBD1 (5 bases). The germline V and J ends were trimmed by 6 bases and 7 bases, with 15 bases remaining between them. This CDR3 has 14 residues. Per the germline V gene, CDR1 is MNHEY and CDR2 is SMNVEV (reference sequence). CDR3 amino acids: CASRGTILSEKLFF. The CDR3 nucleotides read TGTGCCAGCAGGGGGACGATCCTATCTGAAAAACTGTTTTTT.

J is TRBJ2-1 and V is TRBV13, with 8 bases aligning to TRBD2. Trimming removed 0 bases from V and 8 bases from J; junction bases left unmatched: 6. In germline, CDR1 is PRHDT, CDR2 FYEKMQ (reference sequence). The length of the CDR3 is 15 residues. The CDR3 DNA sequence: TGTGCCAGCAGCTTAGGAGCGGGGGCCTCACATGAGCAGTTCTTC. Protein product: CASSLGAGASHEQFF. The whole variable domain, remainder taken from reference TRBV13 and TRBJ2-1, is AAGVIQSPRHLIKEKRETATLKCYPIPRHDTVYWYQQGPGQDPQFLISFYEKMQSDKGSIPDRFSAQQFSDYHSELNMSSLELGDSALYFCASSLGAGASHEQFFGPGTRLTVL.

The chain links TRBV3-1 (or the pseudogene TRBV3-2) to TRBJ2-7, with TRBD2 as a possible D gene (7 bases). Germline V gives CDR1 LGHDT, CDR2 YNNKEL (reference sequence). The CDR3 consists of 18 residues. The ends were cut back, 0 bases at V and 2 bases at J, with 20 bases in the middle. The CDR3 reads CASSQDLGGGPQPYEQYF. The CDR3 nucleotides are TGTGCCAGCAGCCAAGATCTAGGCGGGGGCCCACAGCCCTACGAGCAGTACTTC.

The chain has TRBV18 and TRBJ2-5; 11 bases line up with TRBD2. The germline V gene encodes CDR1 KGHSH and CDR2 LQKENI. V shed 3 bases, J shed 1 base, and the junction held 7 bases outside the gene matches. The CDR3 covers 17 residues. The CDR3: CASSPTPSGGSQETQYF. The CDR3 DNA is TGTGCCAGCTCACCTACACCTAGCGGGGGGTCCCAAGAGACCCAGTACTTC. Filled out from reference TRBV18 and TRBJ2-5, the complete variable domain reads NAGVMQNPRHLVRRRGQEARLRCSPMKGHSHVYWYRQLPEEGLKFMVYLQKENIIDESGMPKERFSAEFPKEGPSILRIQQVVRGDSAAYFCASSPTPSGGSQETQYFGPGTRLLVL.

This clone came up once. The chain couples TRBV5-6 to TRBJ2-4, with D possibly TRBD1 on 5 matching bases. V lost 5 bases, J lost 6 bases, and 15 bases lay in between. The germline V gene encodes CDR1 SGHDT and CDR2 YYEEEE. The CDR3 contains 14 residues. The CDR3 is CASSSTRESNIQYF. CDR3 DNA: TGTGCCAGCAGTTCGACCAGGGAATCAAACATTCAGTACTTC.

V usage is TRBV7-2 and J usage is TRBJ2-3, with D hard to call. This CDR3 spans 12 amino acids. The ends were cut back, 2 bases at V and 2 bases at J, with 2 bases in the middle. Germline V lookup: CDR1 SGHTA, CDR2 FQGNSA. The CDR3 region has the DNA TGTGCCAGCAGCTTATACACAGATACGCAGTATTTT. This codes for CASSLYTDTQYF.

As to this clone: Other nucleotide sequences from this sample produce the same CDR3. CDR3 loop: CASSATGGTEAFF. The CDR3, as DNA: TGTGCCAGCAGCGCTACAGGGGGCACTGAAGCTTTCTTT. The chain employs TRBV9 and TRBJ1-1; 8 bases map to TRBD1. Germline lookup yields CDR1 SGDLS and CDR2 YYNGEE. V was pared by 3 bases and J by 4 bases, with 2 bases of the junction left unmatched. The CDR3 extends over 13 amino acids. The full variable domain, with the rest looked up from reference TRBV9 and TRBJ1-1, is DSGVTQTPKHLITATGQRVTLRCSPRSGDLSVYWYQQSLDQGLQFLIQYYNGEERAKGNILERFSAQQFPDLHSELNLSSLELGDSALYFCASSATGGTEAFFGQGTRLTVV.

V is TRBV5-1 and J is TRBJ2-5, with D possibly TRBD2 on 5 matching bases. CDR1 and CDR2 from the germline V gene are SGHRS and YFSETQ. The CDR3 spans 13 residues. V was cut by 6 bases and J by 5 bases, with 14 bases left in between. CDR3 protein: CASKIEGAETQYF. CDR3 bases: TGCGCCAGCAAGATTGAGGGTGCGGAGACCCAGTACTTC.

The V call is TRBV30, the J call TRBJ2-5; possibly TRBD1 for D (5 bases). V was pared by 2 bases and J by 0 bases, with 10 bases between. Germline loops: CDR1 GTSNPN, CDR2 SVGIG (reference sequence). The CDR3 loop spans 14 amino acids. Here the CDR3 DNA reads TGTGCCTGGAGTTTGCCAGGGAACCAAGAGACCCAGTACTTC. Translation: CAWSLPGNQETQYF.

CDR3 bases: TGTGCCATCAGTGTACCAGGGGCGGGTGAAGCTTTCTTT. Protein: CAISVPGAGEAFF. This chain joins TRBV10-3 and TRBJ1-1; D may be TRBD1 (6 bases). With 4 bases removed from V and 7 bases from J, the gap between germline ends came to 13 bases. Germline V lookup: CDR1 ENHRY, CDR2 SYGVKD. The CDR3 is 13 residues long.

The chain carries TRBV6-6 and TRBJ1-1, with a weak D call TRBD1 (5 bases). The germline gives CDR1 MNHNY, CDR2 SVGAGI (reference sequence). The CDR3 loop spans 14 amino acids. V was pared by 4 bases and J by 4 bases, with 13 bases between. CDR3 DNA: TGTGCCAGCAGTTTTCAGGGTAGCGTCACTGAAGCTTTCTTT. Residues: CASSFQGSVTEAFF.

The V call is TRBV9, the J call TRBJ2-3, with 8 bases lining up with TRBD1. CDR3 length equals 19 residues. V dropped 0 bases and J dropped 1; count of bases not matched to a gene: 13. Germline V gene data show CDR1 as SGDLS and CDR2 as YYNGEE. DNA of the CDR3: TGTGCCAGCAGCGTAGGGGTCAATAGACAGGGGAAGGGCACAGATACGCAGTATTTT. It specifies CASSVGVNRQGKGTDTQYF.

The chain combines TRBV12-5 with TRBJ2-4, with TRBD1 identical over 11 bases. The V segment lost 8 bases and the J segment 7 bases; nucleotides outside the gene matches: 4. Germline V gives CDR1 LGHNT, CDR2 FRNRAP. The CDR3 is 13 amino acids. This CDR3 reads CASQGTGGNIQYF. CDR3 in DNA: TGTGCTAGTCAAGGGACAGGGGGGAACATTCAGTACTTC. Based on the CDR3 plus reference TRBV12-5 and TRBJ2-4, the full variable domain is DARVTQTPRHKVTEMGQEVTMRCQPILGHNTVFWYRQTMMQGLELLAYFRNRAPLDDSGMPKDRFSAEMPDATLATLKIQPSEPRDSAVYFCASQGTGGNIQYFGAGTRLSVL.